The present entry profiles one TCR beta chain with its context. Its matching antigen is unknown. The entry originates in a study of beta chain features in type 1 diabetes. CDR1 SQVTM and CDR2 ANQGSEA come from the germline V gene. V shed 0 bases and J 8 bases; nucleotides not matched to a gene: 13. The CDR3 is made up of 16 amino acids. Expressed TCRB transcripts were sequenced because the entire RNA isolate underwent reverse transcription. Assay: immunoSEQ multiplex PCR; the TCRdb copy retains only in-frame clones and omits some. The repertoire holds a few hundred thousand clones, with about 26% as singletons. Study-wide findings and caveats: Equally in patients and controls, PCR might preferentially amplify shorter templates.

The chain carries TRBV29-1 and TRBJ2-3; TRBD2 aligns across 8 bases. This TCR was recovered from a man between 25 and 39 years old in good health. The specimen sequenced was central memory CD4+ T cells from blood. CDR3 in amino acids: CSVEDSQRERWATQYF. The DNA of the CDR3 is TGCAGCGTTGAAGATTCCCAGCGGGAGAGGTGGGCTACGCAGTATTTT.